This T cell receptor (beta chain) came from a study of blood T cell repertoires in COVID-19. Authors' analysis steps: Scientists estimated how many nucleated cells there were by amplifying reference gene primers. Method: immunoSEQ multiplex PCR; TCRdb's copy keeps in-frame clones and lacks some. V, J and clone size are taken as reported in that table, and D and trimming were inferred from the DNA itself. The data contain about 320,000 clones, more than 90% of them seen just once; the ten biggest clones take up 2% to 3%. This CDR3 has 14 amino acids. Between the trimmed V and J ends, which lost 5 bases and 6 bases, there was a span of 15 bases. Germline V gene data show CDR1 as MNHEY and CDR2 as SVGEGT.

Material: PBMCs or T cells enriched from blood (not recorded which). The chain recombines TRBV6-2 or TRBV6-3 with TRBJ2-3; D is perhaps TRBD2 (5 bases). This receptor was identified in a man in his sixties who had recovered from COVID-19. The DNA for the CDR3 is TGTGCCAGCAGTCGAGGGTTGGCCACGGATACGCAGTATTTT. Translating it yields CASSRGLATDTQYF.